Presented here are 26 T cell receptor beta chains from one specimen sequenced in a study of blood T cell repertoires in COVID-19. Sequencing used immunoSEQ multiplex PCR; TCRdb keeps in-frame clones, though not all of them. The data contain about 170,000 clones, around 81% of them seen just once; the ten biggest clones take up 9.5% to 13%. The sequencing sample was made of peripheral blood. Receptors were obtained from a man in his 70s with active or convalescent COVID-19.

Only one count was recorded for this clone. The J gene is TRBJ2-7, the V gene TRBV20-1; 12 bases are shared with TRBD1. In germline, CDR1 is DFQATT, CDR2 SNEGSKA (reference sequence). CDR3 length equals 14 residues. Germline trimming cut 3 bases from V and 6 bases from J; bases unmatched to any gene: 6. CDR3 in amino acids: CSASAGTGGSEQYF. The CDR3 DNA follows: TGCAGTGCTAGTGCCGGGACAGGGGGCTCCGAGCAGTACTTC.

V is TRBV7-9 and J is TRBJ1-4, with D possibly being TRBD1 (5 bases). CDR1 is SEHNR, CDR2 FQNEAQ, per germline (reference sequence). Trimming cost V 1 base and J 4 bases, with 10 bases left between them. This CDR3 is built from 15 residues. The CDR3 DNA sequence: TGTGCCAGCAGCTTAGACGGGGGAAGTAATGAAAAACTGTTTTTT. Translating it yields CASSLDGGSNEKLFF. Complete variable domain (other parts from reference TRBV7-9 and TRBJ1-4): DTGVSQNPRHKITKRGQNVTFRCDPISEHNRLYWYRQTLGQGPEFLTYFQNEAQLEKSRLLSDRFSAERPKGSFSTLEIQRTEQGDSAMYLCASSLDGGSNEKLFFGSGTQLSVL.

The V call is TRBV14, the J call TRBJ2-7; 8 nucleotides match TRBD2. The ends lost 1 base at V and 2 bases at J; junction bases unmatched: 4. Germline loops: CDR1 SGHDN, CDR2 FVKESK. This CDR3 is built from 15 residues. The CDR3 sequence: CASSQGTSRTYEQYF. CDR3 bases: TGTGCCAGCAGCCAAGGGACTAGCAGAACCTACGAGCAGTACTTC.

Written as DNA, the CDR3 is TGTGCCAGCAGTCGGGACCGACAGGGAGAAAAACTGTTTTTT. Its translation: CASSRDRQGEKLFF. The rearrangement joins TRBV2 to TRBJ1-4; the match to TRBD1 covers 7 bases. The CDR3 consists of 14 residues. Germline V gene lookup returns CDR1 SNHLY and CDR2 FYNNEI. V was pared by 5 bases and J by 8 bases, with 8 bases of the junction left unmatched. The full variable domain, completed using reference TRBV2 and TRBJ1-4, is EPEVTQTPSHQVTQMGQEVILRCVPISNHLYFYWYRQILGQKVEFLVSFYNNEISEKSEIFDDQFSVERPDGSNFTLKIRSTKLEDSAMYFCASSRDRQGEKLFFGSGTQLSVL.

The rearrangement joins TRBV19 to TRBJ2-7; 8 bases agree with TRBD2. Looked up from germline, CDR1 is LNHDA and CDR2 is SQIVND (reference sequence). CDR3 size: 15 residues. J gave up 1 base and V 5 bases, and 7 bases lay outside the gene matches. CDR3 sequence (DNA): TGTGCCAGTAGTGGGTCGGGAGGGCCTTCCTACGAGCAGTACTTC. This codes for CASSGSGGPSYEQYF.

The chain is built from TRBV7-7 and TRBJ2-2; no clear D. This CDR3 comprises 15 residues. V shed 5 bases and J shed 0 bases, with 10 bases lying between them. Germline V gene sequence: CDR1 SSHAT, CDR2 FNYEAQ (reference sequence). The CDR3 protein is CASSPRSSNTGELFF. Here the CDR3 DNA reads TGTGCCAGCAGCCCGAGGAGTTCGAACACCGGGGAGCTGTTTTTT.

The rearrangement uses TRBV6-2 or TRBV6-3 and TRBJ2-1; a possible D gene is TRBD1 (7 bases). The V end was cut by 4 bases, the J end by 7 bases, with 29 bases between. The CDR3 is 19 amino acids. Germline values: CDR1 MNHEY, CDR2 SVGEGT. Written as DNA, the CDR3 is TGTGCCAGCAGTTCCACCCATCCCCGAGAAGGGGGCGCGGGGAATGAGCAGTTCTTC. Residues: CASSSTHPREGGAGNEQFF.

The chain employs TRBV21-1 and TRBJ2-7; no check of the table's D call, TRBD1, against the DNA was made. TRBV21-1 constitutes a pseudogene. The CDR3 runs 13 residues. As DNA, the CDR3 is TGTGCCAGCAGCAAAGCGACAGGAGACGAGCAGTACTTC. Protein product: CASSKATGDEQYF.

The chain links TRBV18 to TRBJ1-1; D unclear. V lost 3 bases and J 1 base, leaving 9 bases between the germline ends. The CDR3 loop spans 14 amino acids. In germline, CDR1 is KGHSH, CDR2 LQKENI. As DNA, the CDR3 is TGTGCCAGCTCACCTTCATCCAGGAACACTGAAGCTTTCTTT. It yields the protein CASSPSSRNTEAFF.

This clone was seen only once. The rearrangement joins TRBV9 to TRBJ1-3; 10 nucleotides agree with TRBD1. This CDR3 is built from 18 residues. Germline trimming cut 2 bases from V and 0 bases from J; bases unmatched to any gene: 8. In germline, CDR1 is SGDLS, CDR2 YYNGEE. DNA of the CDR3: TGTGCCAGCAGCGTTGGGTCGGGACAGGGGATCTCTGGAAACACCATATATTTT. Translated, it gives CASSVGSGQGISGNTIYF.

The CDR3 DNA reads as TGTGCCAGCAGAGGACAGGGGTTGACTGAAGCTTTCTTT. Translated: CASRGQGLTEAFF. V and J are TRBV28 and TRBJ1-1; 9 bases map to TRBD1. The germline CDR1 and CDR2 sequences are MDHEN and SYDVKM. V dropped 6 bases and J dropped 5; count of bases not matched to a gene: 4. The CDR3 runs 13 residues.

With regard to this clone: Germline and junction disagree at one end, which may indicate a read error. The chain combines TRBV18 with TRBJ1-2; 8 nucleotides line up with TRBD1. CDR1 and CDR2 from the germline V gene are KGHSH and LQKENI. The CDR3 is 14 residues long. The DNA for the CDR3 is TGTGCCAGCTCACCTCCGGACAGGGTAGGGGGACAAGGCTTC. Its translation is CASSPPDRVGGQGF.

The CDR3 nucleotides read TGCAGCGTTGGGGGGGGACAAGACTACAATGAGCAGTTCTTC. Encoded protein: CSVGGGQDYNEQFF. The chain combines TRBV29-1 with TRBJ2-1; a weak D match, TRBD2 (7 bases). CDR1 SQVTM and CDR2 ANQGSEA come from the germline V gene. Trimming pared 4 bases from V and 3 bases from J, leaving 13 bases between. CDR3 length: 14 residues.

The rearrangement uses TRBV14 and TRBJ2-7; no definite D call. The germline gives CDR1 SGHDN, CDR2 FVKESK. There are 15 residues in the CDR3. Trimming removed 4 bases at V and 7 bases at J, with 20 bases between. The CDR3 DNA is TGTGCCAGCAGCCCGACCCTCGGGTGGGTGAGGGAGCAGTACTTC. Translating it yields CASSPTLGWVREQYF.

This chain connects TRBV5-1 to TRBJ1-1, with TRBD1 identical over 7 bases. CDR1 SGHRS and CDR2 YFSETQ come from the germline V gene. There are 13 residues in the CDR3. J gave up 10 bases and V 0 bases, and 6 bases lay outside the gene matches. CDR3 DNA sequence: TGCGCCAGCAGCTTGGATCGACAGGGTGTAGCTTTCTTT. It yields the protein CASSLDRQGVAFF.

This clone was counted a few times. The chain carries TRBV7-2 and TRBJ2-7; 8 nucleotides match TRBD2. The CDR3 is 15 residues long. Germline CDR1 is SGHTA and CDR2 is FQGNSA. Trimming cost V 1 base and J 6 bases; bases outside gene matches: 8. The CDR3 DNA reads TGTGCCAGCAGCTTAGGGCCAGGACTAGCATCCGAGCAGTACTTC. Its translation is CASSLGPGLASEQYF. Complete variable domain (other parts from reference TRBV7-2 and TRBJ2-7): GAGVSQSPSNKVTEKGKDVELRCDPISGHTALYWYRQSLGQGLEFLIYFQGNSAPDKSGLPSDRFSAERTGGSVSTLTIQRTQQEDSAVYLCASSLGPGLASEQYFGPGTRLTVT.

The chain carries TRBV28 and TRBJ1-1; D ambiguous. Trimming removed 1 base from V and 4 bases from J, with 7 bases in between. Germline V gene sequence: CDR1 MDHEN, CDR2 SYDVKM. CDR3 size: 13 residues. The CDR3 reads CASSLLGRTEAFF. DNA of the CDR3: TGTGCCAGCAGTTTATTGGGCCGCACTGAAGCTTTCTTT.

The chain uses TRBV19 and TRBJ1-2; TRBD1 agrees at 8 bases. Unmatched junction bases numbered 13, after V lost 6 bases and J lost 4 bases. The CDR3 totals 16 residues. Per the germline V gene, CDR1 is LNHDA and CDR2 is SQIVND (reference sequence). The CDR3 reads CASRRTGRSSFYGYTF. The CDR3, as DNA: TGTGCCAGTAGAAGGACAGGGCGCTCCTCGTTCTATGGCTACACCTTC.

This rearrangement joins TRBV6-1 to TRBJ1-1, with 9 nucleotides matching TRBD1. CDR1 MNHNS and CDR2 SASEGT come from the germline V gene. The ends lost 4 bases at V and 0 bases at J; junction bases unmatched: 6. This CDR3 has 16 residues. CDR3 residues: CASSAQGAIMNTEAFF. CDR3 bases: TGTGCCAGCAGTGCACAGGGGGCGATTATGAACACTGAAGCTTTCTTT.

Details on this clone: Relative to the germline gene, one junction end is altered; a read error may explain this. The rearrangement links TRBV5-1 to TRBJ2-3, with 9 bases fitting TRBD1. The CDR3 is 15 residues long. The germline CDR1 and CDR2 sequences are SGHRS and YFSETQ. The CDR3 DNA is TGCGCCAGCAGCTTGGACAGGGGGCTTACAGGTACGCAGTATTTT. Its protein product is CASSLDRGLTGTQYF.

V usage is TRBV18 and J usage is TRBJ1-2; D is possibly TRBD1 (6 bases). This CDR3 is built from 14 residues. Per germline, CDR1 KGHSH and CDR2 LQKENI. V was clipped by 4 bases and J by 6 bases, with 15 bases between them. The CDR3 DNA reads as TGTGCCAGCTCACGGGGTCAGGGGCCCGATGGCTACACCTTC. This translates into CASSRGQGPDGYTF.

This rearrangement joins TRBV2 to TRBJ1-5; the D gene is possibly TRBD1 (6 bases). Looked up from germline, CDR1 is SNHLY and CDR2 is FYNNEI. V lost 7 bases and J 6 bases, leaving 16 bases between the germline ends. CDR3 size: 14 residues. The CDR3 bases are TGTGCCAGCAAAACCCAGGGGCTTGGTCAGCCCCAGCATTTT. Translation: CASKTQGLGQPQHF.

The gene calls are TRBV19 and TRBJ1-1; D gene unclear. The CDR3 is made up of 14 amino acids. Germline-derived CDR1 and CDR2 are LNHDA and SQIVND (reference sequence). The V and J ends lost 7 bases and 1 base respectively, with 13 bases between them. The CDR3 loop is CASTIGRENTEAFF. CDR3 bases: TGTGCCAGTACCATCGGGCGGGAGAACACTGAAGCTTTCTTT. Using reference TRBV19 and TRBJ1-1 for the parts outside the CDR3, the full variable domain is DGGITQSPKYLFRKEGQNVTLSCEQNLNHDAMYWYRQDPGQGLRLIYYSQIVNDFQKGDIAEGYSVSREKKESFPLTVTSAQKNPTAFYLCASTIGRENTEAFFGQGTRLTVV.

The chain combines TRBV19 with TRBJ2-7; 8 bases map to TRBD1. Germline V gene lookup returns CDR1 LNHDA and CDR2 SQIVND (reference sequence). V was pared by 3 bases and J by 0 bases, with 4 bases of the junction left unmatched. The CDR3 is made up of 15 amino acids. CDR3 in amino acids: CASSIWGTGSYEQYF. The CDR3 nucleotides read TGTGCCAGTAGTATTTGGGGGACAGGCTCCTACGAGCAGTACTTC.

This sequence joins TRBV19 and TRBJ1-2; D not certain. The V and J ends lost 8 bases and 1 base respectively, with 5 bases between them. The germline gives CDR1 LNHDA, CDR2 SQIVND (reference sequence). The CDR3 spans 11 residues. CDR3 in amino acids: CASHGNYGYTF. DNA of the CDR3: TGTGCCAGTCACGGTAACTATGGCTACACCTTC.

The genes are TRBV7-2 and TRBJ1-1; D unclear. Trimming stripped 3 bases from V and 0 bases from J, with 8 bases between. CDR1 and CDR2 from the germline V gene are SGHTA and FQGNSA. The CDR3 sequence is 14 residues long. The CDR3 region is CASSLRAMNTEAFF. The DNA of the CDR3 is TGTGCCAGCAGCTTGAGGGCAATGAACACTGAAGCTTTCTTT.